These T cell receptor beta chains were read from a single sample in a study of blood T cell repertoires in COVID-19. Profiling relied on immunoSEQ multiplex PCR, and the TCRdb table lists in-frame clones only, not all of them. The sample includes over 300,000 clones, 80% to 90% seen only once; the top ten take more than 2%. The source material was PBMCs or T cells enriched from blood (not recorded which). The source is a man aged 25 to 45 who had recovered from COVID-19. Each CDR3 is given with its conserved first and last residue. A D gene is named only where the DNA matches it firmly. Rows may omit the clone size; those that give it use once, few, many or a size class.

j_call clone_size cdr3_length v_call d_call cdr3_aa cdr3_nt
TRBJ2-7 . 14 TRBV5-6 . CASSLRRGRNEQYF TGTGCCAGCAGCTTGAGGCGGGGGCGAAACGAGCAGTACTTC
TRBJ2-5 . 16 TRBV4-2 TRBD2 CASSQEWLAGEETQYF TGTGCCAGCAGCCAAGAGTGGTTAGCGGGGGAAGAGACCCAGTACTTC
TRBJ2-3 . 20 TRBV4-2 TRBD2 CASSRNGGGLAGAFTDTQYF TGTGCCAGCAGCCGAAACGGCGGGGGACTAGCGGGGGCCTTCACAGATACGCAGTATTTT
TRBJ2-7 . 17 TRBV4-3 . CASSQMVGGTTVYEQYF TGCGCCAGCAGCCAAATGGTAGGCGGGACGACGGTCTACGAGCAGTACTTC
TRBJ2-3 . 14 TRBV19 . CASSIESGVFSQYF TGTGCCAGTAGTATAGAATCAGGGGTTTTTTCGCAGTATTTT
TRBJ1-6 . 15 TRBV7-2 TRBD1 CASSPGTGVNSPLHF TGTGCCAGCAGCCCTGGGACAGGGGTAAATTCACCCCTCCACTTT
TRBJ1-3 . 15 TRBV5-1 . CASSPGRGAGNTIYF TGCGCCAGCAGCCCCGGGAGGGGGGCAGGAAACACCATATATTTT
TRBJ2-7 . 15 TRBV3-1/TRBV3-2 TRBD1 CASSQLTGAGGEQYF TGTGCCAGCAGCCAACTTACAGGGGCCGGTGGCGAGCAGTACTTC
TRBJ2-3 . 14 TRBV19 . CASSTSPYASKQYF TGTGCCAGTAGTACCTCCCCCTATGCGAGTAAGCAGTATTTT
TRBJ1-6 . 15 TRBV7-8 TRBD1 CASSFRDSYNSPLHF TGTGCCAGCAGCTTCCGGGACAGTTATAATTCACCCCTCCACTTT
TRBJ1-1 . 15 TRBV3-1/TRBV3-2 . CASSQEGTGSSEAFF TGTGCCAGCAGCCAAGAAGGGACCGGGAGCTCTGAAGCTTTCTTT
TRBJ1-2 . 14 TRBV5-4 . CASSLDLEASGYTF TGTGCCAGCAGCTTGGATTTGGAAGCGTCTGGCTACACCTTC
TRBJ2-3 once 15 TRBV27 TRBD2 CASSPAGGQGDTQYF TGTGCCAGCAGCCCAGCGGGGGGGCAGGGAGATACGCAGTATTTT
TRBJ1-6 few 14 TRBV28 TRBD1 CASSRQGLVSTLHF TGTGCCAGCAGCAGACAGGGTTTGGTATCCACCCTCCACTTT
TRBJ1-1 . 13 TRBV18 . CASSPTGKSEAFF TGTGCCAGCTCACCGACGGGGAAATCTGAAGCTTTCTTT
TRBJ1-1 . 15 TRBV4-2 . CASSAKQTGNTEAFF TGTGCCAGCAGCGCAAAACAGACAGGGAACACTGAAGCTTTCTTT
TRBJ2-7 . 16 TRBV9 TRBD1 CASSLSSGTGSYEQYF TGTGCCAGCAGCCTTTCCTCCGGGACAGGCTCCTACGAGCAGTACTTC
TRBJ2-7 . 14 TRBV5-1 . CASRVQGGGYEQYF TGCGCCAGCAGGGTTCAGGGGGGCGGCTACGAGCAGTACTTC
TRBJ1-3 once 18 TRBV4-1 . CASSQAGDSTGFGNTIYF TGCGCCAGCAGCCAAGCAGGGGATTCTACAGGGTTTGGAAACACCATATATTTT
TRBJ2-5 few 13 TRBV6-2/TRBV6-3 . CASSLSEVETQYF TGTGCCAGCAGCCTCTCTGAGGTGGAGACCCAGTACTTC